A single sample is the source of the 23 T cell receptor beta chains below, sequenced in a study of molecular identifiers for immune sequencing clone quantification. Via MiXCR, TCRdb re-called the PCR reads, giving one row per CDR3 protein. This sample has around 70,000 distinct CDR3 sequences; less than 20% occur once, and the top ten carry 1.5% to 1.8%. Sample: naive CD8+ T cells from blood, with Jurkat cell RNA spiked in. Subset: FACS-sorted CD8+CD4-CCR7+CD45RA+ naive T cells. The receptors were gathered from a human donor in good health. Some libraries in this study had Jurkat cell RNA spiked in.

About this clonotype: A much larger clone differs from this one at a single base, so this may be a read error. The CDR3 DNA reads as TGCGCCAGCAGCCAGTCGGCTGAGGAGCAGTTCTTC. As protein: CASSQSAEEQFF. The V and J genes are TRBV4-1 and TRBJ2-1; D is unclear. Deletions cut 3 bases from V and 10 bases from J, with 10 bases between. Germline lookup yields CDR1 MGHRA and CDR2 YSYEKL. CDR3 length equals 12 residues.

As for this clonotype: This may be a read error: a much more frequent sequence differs by one nucleotide. The chain uses TRBV6-2 or TRBV6-3 and TRBJ2-4; the match to TRBD1 covers 7 bases. This CDR3 is built from 17 residues. CDR1 MNHEY and CDR2 SVGEGT come from the germline V gene. The CDR3 nucleotides read TGTGCCAGCAGCCAGGCCTTAGACAGGGTTTTTAAAAACATTCAGTGCTTC. It yields the protein CASSQALDRVFKNIQCF.

This clonotype was counted only a few times. The chain combines TRBV28 with TRBJ1-5; D remains ambiguous. The CDR3 loop spans 16 amino acids. Germline CDR1 is MDHEN and CDR2 is SYDVKM. Trimming stripped 6 bases from V and 0 bases from J, with 15 bases between. The CDR3, as DNA: TGTGCCAGCAGCCACTTGGCCGAGGGTAGCAATCAGCCCCAGCATTTT. Translating gives CASSHLAEGSNQPQHF. Variable domain in full (rest from reference TRBV28 and TRBJ1-5): DVKVTQSSRYLVKRTGEKVFLECVQDMDHENMFWYRQDPGLGLRLIYFSYDVKMKEKGDIPEGYSVSREKKERFSLILESASTNQTSMYLCASSHLAEGSNQPQHFGDGTRLSIL.

This clonotype was seen more than once but under ten times. It may be a read error: a sequence one base away is much more abundant. The CDR3 end shows no conserved phenylalanine or tryptophan, and so a read error is likely. The chain employs TRBV3-1 and TRBJ1-1; weak D call: TRBD1 (5 bases). The CDR3 is made up of 15 amino acids. Per germline, CDR1 LGHDT and CDR2 YNNKEL (reference sequence). V was clipped by 0 bases and J by 4 bases, with 12 bases between them. CDR3 sequence: CASSQDQGWGTEAFS. CDR3 bases: TGTGCCAGCAGCCAAGATCAGGGTTGGGGCACTGAAGCTTTCTCT.

The sample holds many counts of this clonotype. The genes are TRBV11-2 and TRBJ2-2; D gene unclear. Trimming cost V 1 base and J 2 bases, with 5 bases left between them. The CDR3 spans 14 residues. CDR1 is SGHAT and CDR2 is FQNNGV in the germline V gene. The CDR3 protein is CASSLGVNTGELFF. The DNA of the CDR3 is TGTGCCAGCAGCTTAGGGGTCAACACCGGGGAGCTGTTTTTT.

This clonotype was found a few times. As the CDR3 is not closed by the conserved phenylalanine or tryptophan, this likely results from a read error. The V call is TRBV27, the J call TRBJ2-1; 11 bases align to TRBD2. Per the germline V gene, CDR1 is MNHEY and CDR2 is SMNVEV (reference sequence). The CDR3 is 14 residues long. Losses at the gene ends were 3 bases for V and 9 bases for J; bases not matched to a gene: 4. CDR3 nucleotides: TGTGCCAGCAGTTTCGGACTAGCGGGTTCTGAGCAGTTCTCC. Translation gives CASSFGLAGSEQFS.

This clonotype was detected ten times or more. V and J are TRBV7-6 and TRBJ1-5; D ambiguous. Germline CDR1 reads SGHVS; CDR2 reads FNYEAQ. Trimming removed 5 bases at V and 6 bases at J, with 11 bases between. This CDR3 has 13 residues. The DNA for the CDR3 is TGTGCCAGCAGCGACCGTGTTGGTCAGCCCCAGCATTTT. The encoded protein is CASSDRVGQPQHF.

This clonotype was seen at least ten times. V gene TRBV27 combines with J gene TRBJ2-3, with 13 bases identical to TRBD2. The V gene's germline CDR1 is MNHEY and CDR2 SMNVEV (reference sequence). The CDR3 has 20 amino acids. The J segment lost 2 bases and the V segment lost 2 bases, leaving 13 bases of the junction unmatched. The CDR3 coding sequence is TGTGCCAGCAGTTTAACTCGGGGACTAGCGGGGTACGACTACACAGATACGCAGTATTTT. This sequence encodes CASSLTRGLAGYDYTDTQYF.

This clonotype occurred a few times. The chain has TRBV11-2 and TRBJ2-7; a possible D gene is TRBD1 (6 bases). V lost 3 bases and J lost 1, with 10 bases in between. CDR1 is SGHAT and CDR2 is FQNNGV in the germline V gene. The CDR3 consists of 14 residues. DNA of the CDR3: TGTGCCAGCAGCTTTGGGGGCGCTTCCTACGAGCAGTACTTC. It yields the protein CASSFGGASYEQYF.

This clonotype was seen many times. The J gene is TRBJ2-7, the V gene TRBV4-1; D gene ambiguous. This CDR3 has 17 amino acids. Trimming left V 3 bases short and J 2 bases short, with 20 bases between. CDR1 is MGHRA, CDR2 YSYEKL, per germline. For the CDR3, the DNA is TGCGCCAGCAGCCAGAAGGACGCAGAGCCCTTCGCCTACGAGCAGTACTTC. Its translation is CASSQKDAEPFAYEQYF.

This clonotype was observed many times. This chain connects TRBV20-1 to TRBJ2-7; D is undetermined. Looked up from germline, CDR1 is DFQATT and CDR2 is SNEGSKA (reference sequence). V was shortened by 0 bases and J by 3 bases, with 0 bases between the two germline ends. CDR3 length: 10 amino acids. CDR3 bases: TGCAGTGCTAGAGACTACGAGCAGTACTTC. Translated, it gives CSARDYEQYF.

This chain joins TRBV30 and TRBJ2-5; TRBD2 might be the D (5 bases). V was pared by 2 bases and J by 5 bases, with 15 bases between. Germline values: CDR1 GTSNPN, CDR2 SVGIG (reference sequence). The CDR3 loop spans 14 amino acids. CDR3 bases: TGTGCCTGGAGTTTGGCTAGCTCGTCGGAGACCCAGTACTTC. The encoded protein is CAWSLASSSETQYF.

This clonotype was recorded at least ten times. The gene calls are TRBV19 and TRBJ2-7; D uncertain. Between the trimmed V and J ends, which lost 5 bases and 0 bases, there was a span of 2 bases. The germline V gene has CDR1 LNHDA and CDR2 SQIVND (reference sequence). This CDR3 region has 11 residues. The CDR3 bases are TGTGCCAGTAGTGACTCCTACGAGCAGTACTTC. It encodes CASSDSYEQYF. Together with reference TRBV19 and TRBJ2-7, the CDR3 gives the full variable domain: DGGITQSPKYLFRKEGQNVTLSCEQNLNHDAMYWYRQDPGQGLRLIYYSQIVNDFQKGDIAEGYSVSREKKESFPLTVTSAQKNPTAFYLCASSDSYEQYFGPGTRLTVT.

The table lists this clonotype with many counts. The chain recombines TRBV27 with TRBJ2-5, with 12 bases matching TRBD2. The CDR3 has 16 amino acids. The V gene's germline CDR1 is MNHEY and CDR2 SMNVEV (reference sequence). Trimming cost V 6 bases and J 1 base; bases outside gene matches: 6. The chain's CDR3 is CASREGLAGFQETQYF. The CDR3 region has the DNA TGTGCCAGCAGAGAAGGACTAGCGGGGTTCCAAGAGACCCAGTACTTC.

This clonotype was seen many times. The chain recombines TRBV11-3 with TRBJ2-5; TRBD2 matches at 8 bases. V shed 5 bases and J 0 bases; nucleotides not matched to a gene: 8. Germline V CDR1 and CDR2: SGHNT, YENEEA. The CDR3 is made up of 16 amino acids. The CDR3 is CASSDGTREYQETQYF. DNA of the CDR3: TGTGCCAGCAGCGACGGGACTAGAGAGTACCAAGAGACCCAGTACTTC.

Worth noting for this clonotype: Being one base from a much bigger clone, this may be a read error. V and J are TRBV9 and TRBJ2-7, with 7 bases aligning to TRBD2. The V gene's germline CDR1 is SGDLS and CDR2 YYNGEE. The V and J ends lost 3 bases and 5 bases, in that order; junction bases with no gene match: 11. The length of the CDR3 is 15 residues. The CDR3 sequence is CASSARLAGAHEQYF. CDR3 coding DNA: TGTGCCAGCAGCGCCAGACTAGCTGGGGCCCACGAGCAGTACTTC.

In this sample, this clonotype turned up many times. J is TRBJ2-7 and V is TRBV28; TRBD1 is a possible D gene (6 bases). The length of the CDR3 is 16 residues. Germline CDR1 reads MDHEN; CDR2 reads SYDVKM. Deletions cut 5 bases from V and 3 bases from J, with 20 bases between. The CDR3 reads CASSLRLGQHLYEQYF. The CDR3 DNA follows: TGTGCCAGCAGTCTCCGTCTGGGACAACACCTCTACGAGCAGTACTTC.

With regard to this clonotype: The junction differs from germline at one of its ends, possibly a read error. The chain couples TRBV7-7 to TRBJ2-7; the D is unclear. Germline assignment: CDR1 SSHAT and CDR2 FNYEAQ (reference sequence). The CDR3 spans 13 residues. The CDR3 spells CASSCWQSYKQYF. CDR3 sequence (DNA): TGTGCTAGCAGCTGCTGGCAATCCTACAAGCAGTACTTC.

This clonotype was seen ten or more times. The V call is TRBV5-4, the J call TRBJ2-5; D possibly corresponds to TRBD2 (5 bases). CDR3 length: 15 residues. CDR1 SGHNT and CDR2 YYREEE come from the germline V gene (reference sequence). Trimming removed 3 bases from V and 1 base from J, with 13 bases in between. CDR3 in amino acids: CASSSSPGFQETQYF. CDR3 sequence (DNA): TGTGCCAGCAGCTCTTCGCCGGGGTTCCAAGAGACCCAGTACTTC.

This clonotype was recorded many times. The chain joins TRBV13 to TRBJ2-7, with D hard to call. Germline lookup yields CDR1 PRHDT and CDR2 FYEKMQ (reference sequence). The V end was cut by 5 bases, the J end by 4 bases, with 9 bases between. This CDR3 is built from 12 residues. CDR3 residues: CASSTQRYEQYF. The CDR3 DNA follows: TGTGCCAGCAGCACTCAAAGGTACGAGCAGTACTTC.

This clonotype was recorded many times. The rearrangement links TRBV6-2 or TRBV6-3 to TRBJ2-7, with TRBD1 matching over 7 bases. The length of the CDR3 is 16 residues. Germline CDR1 MNHEY, CDR2 SVGEGT. V shed 6 bases and J 2 bases; nucleotides not matched to a gene: 13. The chain's CDR3 is CASSRHSGDRAYEQYF. The DNA for the CDR3 is TGTGCCAGCAGCCGCCACTCTGGGGACAGAGCCTACGAGCAGTACTTC.

At least ten counts were recorded for this clonotype. The chain links TRBV4-1 to TRBJ2-5; D is perhaps TRBD2 (6 bases). This CDR3 comprises 15 residues. Trimming left V 4 bases short and J 2 bases short, with 14 bases between. Germline CDR1 reads MGHRA; CDR2 reads YSYEKL. Here the CDR3 reads CASSRGGTTQETQYF. DNA of the CDR3: TGCGCCAGCAGCCGGGGCGGGACCACACAAGAGACCCAGTACTTC.

Concerning this clonotype: Without the conserved terminal phenylalanine or tryptophan, this CDR3 likely stems from a read error. The limits of the CDR3 on the DNA are not certain, so only TCRdb's listed CDR3 is given. This chain joins TRBV12-3 or TRBV12-4 and TRBJ2-2. The CDR3 is made up of 14 amino acids, end residues included. This CDR3 is CASSLLSFTGEPFL.